The source of this T cell receptor (beta chain) is a study of T cell responses to AZD1222 COVID-19 vaccine. TCRdb keeps only in-frame clones here, not all; method: immunoSEQ multiplex PCR. The sample holds some 150,000 clones, over 80% seen once. General study findings and limits: The reported proportion of spike-specific TCRs targeting unmutated variant regions was nearly half.

The V gene lost 7 bases and the J gene lost 1 base, with 10 bases spanning the gap. This CDR3 spans 13 amino acids. Germline values: CDR1 SGDLS, CDR2 YYNGEE. As for this clone: Antigen: not known.

The TCR sequence derives from an adult who received the AZD1222 COVID-19 vaccine. Sequencing used peripheral blood, obtained 28 days after the second AZD1222 dose. The V and J genes are TRBV9 and TRBJ2-3; D not certain. This CDR3 is CASGPAGTDTQYF. In nucleotides, the CDR3 is TGTGCCAGCGGCCCTGCCGGCACAGATACGCAGTATTTT.